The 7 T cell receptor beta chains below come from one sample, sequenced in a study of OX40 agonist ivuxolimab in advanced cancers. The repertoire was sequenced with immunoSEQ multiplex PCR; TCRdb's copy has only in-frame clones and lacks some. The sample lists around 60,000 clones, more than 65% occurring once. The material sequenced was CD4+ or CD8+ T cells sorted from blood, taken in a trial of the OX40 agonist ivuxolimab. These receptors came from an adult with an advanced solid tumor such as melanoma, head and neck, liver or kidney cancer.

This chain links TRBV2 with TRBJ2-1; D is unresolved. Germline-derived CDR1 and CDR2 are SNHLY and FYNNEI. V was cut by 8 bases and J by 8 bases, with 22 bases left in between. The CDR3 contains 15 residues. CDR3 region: CASLRLGGVRDEQFF. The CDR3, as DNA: TGTGCCAGCCTACGCCTAGGTGGGGTTCGGGATGAGCAGTTCTTC. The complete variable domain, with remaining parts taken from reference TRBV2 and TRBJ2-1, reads EPEVTQTPSHQVTQMGQEVILRCVPISNHLYFYWYRQILGQKVEFLVSFYNNEISEKSEIFDDQFSVERPDGSNFTLKIRSTKLEDSAMYFCASLRLGGVRDEQFFGPGTRLTVL.

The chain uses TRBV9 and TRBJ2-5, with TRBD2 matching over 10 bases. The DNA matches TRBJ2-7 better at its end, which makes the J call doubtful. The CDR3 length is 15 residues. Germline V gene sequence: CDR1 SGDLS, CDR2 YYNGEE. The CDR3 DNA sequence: TGTGCCAGCAGCCCGCCGGGACTAGCGACCTACGAGCAGTACTTC. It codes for CASSPPGLATYEQYF.

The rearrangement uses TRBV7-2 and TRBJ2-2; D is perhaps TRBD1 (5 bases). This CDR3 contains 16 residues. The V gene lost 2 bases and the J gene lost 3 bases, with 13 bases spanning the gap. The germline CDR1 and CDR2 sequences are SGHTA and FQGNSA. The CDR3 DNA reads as TGTGCCAGCAGCTTAAGCATCGACAGTTACACCGGGGAGCTGTTTTTT. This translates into CASSLSIDSYTGELFF.

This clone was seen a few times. CDR3 in amino acids: CASSLPARQGNYGYTF. The CDR3 DNA follows: TGTGCCAGCAGCCTCCCAGCGAGACAGGGGAACTATGGCTACACCTTC. V usage is TRBV5-4 and J usage is TRBJ1-2, with 8 positions matching TRBD1. The V and J ends lost 4 bases and 2 bases, in that order; junction bases with no gene match: 10. The CDR3 is made up of 16 amino acids. The germline V gene encodes CDR1 SGHNT and CDR2 YYREEE (reference sequence).

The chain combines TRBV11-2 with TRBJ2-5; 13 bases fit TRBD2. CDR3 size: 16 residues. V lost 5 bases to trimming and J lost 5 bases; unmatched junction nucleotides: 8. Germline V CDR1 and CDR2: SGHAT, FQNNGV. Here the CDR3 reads CASSPRTSGSAETQYF. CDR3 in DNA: TGTGCCAGCAGCCCGCGGACTAGCGGGAGCGCGGAGACCCAGTACTTC.

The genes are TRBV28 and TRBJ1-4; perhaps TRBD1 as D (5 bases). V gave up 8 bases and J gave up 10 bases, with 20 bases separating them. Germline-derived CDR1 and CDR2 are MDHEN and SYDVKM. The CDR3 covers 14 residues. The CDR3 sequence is CASGGSGATRKLFF. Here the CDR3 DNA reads TGTGCCAGCGGGGGGTCTGGGGCCACCCGAAAACTGTTTTTT.

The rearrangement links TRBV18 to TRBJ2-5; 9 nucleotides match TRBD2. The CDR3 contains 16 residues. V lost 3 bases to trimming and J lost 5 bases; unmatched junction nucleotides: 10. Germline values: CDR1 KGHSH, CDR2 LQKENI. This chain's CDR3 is CASSPQGLAGSETQYF. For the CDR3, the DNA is TGTGCCAGCTCACCCCAAGGCCTAGCGGGATCCGAGACCCAGTACTTC.